Given below is one T cell receptor beta chain in context. The CDR3 has 15 residues. With 0 bases removed from V and 5 bases from J, the gap between germline ends came to 13 bases. CDR1 is LNHNV, CDR2 YYDKDF, per germline (reference sequence). This record belongs to a study of beta chain features in type 1 diabetes. All of the isolated RNA was reverse transcribed, so expressed TCRB transcripts were sequenced. Measured with immunoSEQ multiplex PCR; TCRdb has only the in-frame clones, and not every one. The sample carries more than 300,000 clones, roughly 16% recorded once. The TCR sequence derives from a woman under 30 in good health. The chain recombines TRBV15 with TRBJ1-2; D is uncertain. The sequenced sample consisted of naive CD4+ T cells from blood. CDR3 amino acids: CATSRDFAQTYGYTF. The CDR3 nucleotides read TGTGCCACCAGCAGAGATTTTGCACAGACGTATGGCTACACCTTC.